This T cell receptor beta chain was sequenced during a study of PD-1 blockade in mismatch repair-deficient tumors. Only one count was recorded for this clone. What it binds is not known. Measured with immunoSEQ multiplex PCR; TCRdb has only the in-frame clones, and not every one. The sample includes tens of thousands of clones, about 88% of them seen just once. V was clipped by 2 bases and J by 5 bases, with 12 bases between them. Germline values: CDR1 SGHVS, CDR2 FNYEAQ. The CDR3 loop spans 15 amino acids. General study results and limits: Tumor-resident clones, often absent from pretreatment blood, expanded after pembrolizumab and then contracted.

TCR sequencing covered a few patients who responded to pembrolizumab. The V and J genes are TRBV7-6 and TRBJ1-4; D unresolved. The material sequenced was PBMCs, taken before pembrolizumab treatment. The receptor was derived from an adult with mismatch repair-deficient cancer. The CDR3 loop reads CASSLQMGLNEKLFF. The CDR3 coding sequence is TGTGCCAGCAGCTTACAGATGGGCCTGAATGAAAAACTGTTTTTT.